The TCR beta chain under discussion was sequenced for a study of T cells in Graves' hyperthyroidism and ophthalmopathy (dated by TCRdb to between 2017 and 2020). About the study as a whole: Peripheral blood was collected at initial diagnosis, before any treatment. To identify TCR V-J signatures that set the groups apart, the researchers used a discovery cohort of 90 to 100 patients, made up of some 41 with Graves' ophthalmopathy and around 58 with stable Graves' hyperthyroidism. An independent validation cohort of fewer than 20 hyperthyroidism patients and about 15 patients who later progressed to ophthalmopathy tested prospective prediction of ophthalmopathy. The approximately 100 discovery patients were randomly divided into training and test sets at a 7:3 ratio. The study also compared thyroid tissue and blood T-cell repertoires from roughly 6 Graves' hyperthyroidism patients. Once sampling was done, hyperthyroidism patients were given methimazole at a starting dose of 30 mg daily, whereas ophthalmopathy patients were given high-dose intravenous methylprednisolone. The paper describes TCR Vbeta CDR3 sequencing of some 130 peripheral blood samples, made up of about 41 ophthalmopathy patients, approximately 76 hyperthyroidism patients and 17 progressor patients. Broad study findings and their caveats: Blood samples also contained most of the expanded thyroid clonotypes (frequency above 0.001), which suggests that blood repertoires may reflect thyroid immune responses. Sample size was not statistically predetermined, and investigators were not blinded to group allocation. During validation, the model predicted progression to ophthalmopathy a median of about 6.3 months ahead of onset, with more than 60% sensitivity and roughly 75% specificity. A model built on a 13 V-J signature distinguished ophthalmopathy from stable hyperthyroidism, reaching roughly 88% sensitivity and 81.08% specificity in cross-validation and 80%/75% in testing.

Taken from the germline V gene (reference sequence), the CDR1 and CDR2 loops are DFQATT and SNEGSKA. V and J lose 6 bases and 7 bases, and a span of 18 bases separates them. The CDR3 spans 14 residues, from the cysteine through the phenylalanine. CDR3 DNA is the only sequence kept; it has 42 bases, read in frame from the first base. TCR beta CDR3 regions were amplified from RNA transcripts. The first round of RT-PCR for the TCR CDR3 was performed with the HTBI primer set and the Qiagen OneStep RT-PCR kit. Libraries were constructed in a second round of multiplex PCR, after which size selection and purification were performed. Libraries were sequenced paired-end with 100 bp reads on an Illumina HiSeq2000. As for how the authors treated the data: SOAPnuke was used to process the raw data, throwing out any read that contained adapters or uncalled bases, had a mean Phred below 15, or lacked an exact constant-primer or identifier match. High-quality paired reads were merged with COPE v1.2.5, and unique nucleotide sequences were defined as clonotypes. Clonotypes were aligned to IMGT TRBV, TRBD and TRBJ reference segments using MiTCR v1.1. The analysis was restricted to V-J combinations with a frequency above 0.0001, which together covered over 99% of the repertoires. The TCS score was defined as F50 (clonal expansion) divided by E x V (chaos), with BLOSUM62-based TCRdist calculated between CDR3 peptides within each V-J. Welch's t-statistics and random forest reduced several hundred V-J features to 10 to 15, which were used in a naive Bayes classifier (R e1071). The public reads were quality trimmed at Q25 with fastp and then assembled into clones with MiXCR by TCRdb, keeping productive beta chains. Rows with one shared CDR3 protein collapse into an entry with the most common genes and DNA. TCRdb's processing, not the authors' own work, is the source of the V and J calls. This sample is represented by 550,000 to 650,000 distinct CDR3 sequences; 14% of them were singletons. The ten largest clones represent more than 4.5% of the sample.

This clonotype was seen a few times. Which antigen it targets is not known. Base-call qualities are not available, and no considerably larger clone is one nucleotide away. Hyperthyroidism patients were newly diagnosed, with disease duration under 2 months, and aged 18 to 65 years. The study excluded patients with uncontrolled infections, other autoimmune diseases, pregnancy or lactation. Clinical symptoms, serum thyroxine and TRAb, thyroid ultrasound, and orbital computed tomography formed the basis for the diagnoses. Blood from progressor patients was collected at the time of first diagnosis with hyperthyroidism, before any ophthalmopathy symptoms had appeared. Ficoll-Paque density gradient centrifugation was used to isolate PBMCs from approximately 11 ml of fresh peripheral blood. Progressor patients were initially diagnosed with Graves' hyperthyroidism and developed ophthalmopathy during follow-up. Total RNA was extracted with Trizol reagent, and quality was checked on an Agilent 2100 Bioanalyzer.

This receptor chain uses TRBV20-1 and TRBJ1-4, with TRBD1 as a weak D call on 5 bases. The TCR comes from a woman in her 30s with Graves' hyperthyroidism that later progressed to Graves' ophthalmopathy. Material for sequencing was blood. The base sequence is TGCAGTGCAGATAAGTGGGGCGAGGGTGAAAAACTGTTTTTT. It codes for CSADKWGEGEKLFF.